This T cell receptor (beta chain) appears in the sequencing data of a study of blood T cells in healthy people across ages. A second about 7 to 11 cycle PCR used barcoded and J-beta primers. Via MiXCR, TCRdb re-called the 5' RACE reads, giving one row per CDR3 protein. The table records 750,000 to 850,000 distinct CDR3 sequences, approximately 25% of them present only once. CDR1 is MNHEY and CDR2 is SMNVEV in the germline V gene (reference sequence). The V and J ends lost 6 bases and 5 bases, in that order; junction bases with no gene match: 7. This CDR3 spans 14 amino acids. In addition, the sample was reused for a study of T cells of mothers and their children.

The clonotype was recovered from a boy between 10 and 17 years old in good health. The chain recombines TRBV27 with TRBJ2-5, with 9 bases fitting TRBD1. Material: blood. The CDR3 protein is CASRGTGMIETQYF. The CDR3 coding sequence is TGTGCCAGCAGGGGGACAGGGATGATCGAGACCCAGTACTTC.